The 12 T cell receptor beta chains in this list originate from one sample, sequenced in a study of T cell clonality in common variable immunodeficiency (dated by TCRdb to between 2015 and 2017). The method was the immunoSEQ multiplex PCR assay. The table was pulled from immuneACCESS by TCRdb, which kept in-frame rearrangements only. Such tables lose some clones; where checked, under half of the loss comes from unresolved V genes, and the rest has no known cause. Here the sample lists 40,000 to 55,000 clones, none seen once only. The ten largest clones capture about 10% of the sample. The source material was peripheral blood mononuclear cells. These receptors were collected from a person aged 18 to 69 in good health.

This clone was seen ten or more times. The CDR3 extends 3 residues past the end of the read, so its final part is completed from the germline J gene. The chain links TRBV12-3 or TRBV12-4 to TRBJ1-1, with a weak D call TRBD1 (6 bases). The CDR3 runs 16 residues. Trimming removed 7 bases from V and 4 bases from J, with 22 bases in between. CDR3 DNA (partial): TGTGCCAGCACCAGAAGCCGACAGGCGCCCTCCACTGAA. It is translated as CASTRSRQAPSTE. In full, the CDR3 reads CASTRSRQAPSTEAFF.

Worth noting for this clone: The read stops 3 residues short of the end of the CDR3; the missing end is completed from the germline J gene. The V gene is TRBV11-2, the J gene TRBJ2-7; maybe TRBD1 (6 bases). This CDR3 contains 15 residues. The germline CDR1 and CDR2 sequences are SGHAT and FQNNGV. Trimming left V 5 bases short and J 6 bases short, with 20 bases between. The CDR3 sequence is CASSQFRGGGGEQYF. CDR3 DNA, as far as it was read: TGTGCCAGCAGCCAATTCCGAGGGGGTGGAGGCGAG.

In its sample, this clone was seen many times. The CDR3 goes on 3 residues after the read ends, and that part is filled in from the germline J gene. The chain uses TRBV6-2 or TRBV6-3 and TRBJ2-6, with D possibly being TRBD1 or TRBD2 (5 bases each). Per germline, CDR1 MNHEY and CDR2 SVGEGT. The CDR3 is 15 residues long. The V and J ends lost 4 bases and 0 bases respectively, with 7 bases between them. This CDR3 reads CASSSGSSGANVLTF. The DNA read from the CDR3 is TGTGCCAGCAGTTCAGGGAGCTCTGGGGCCAACGTC.

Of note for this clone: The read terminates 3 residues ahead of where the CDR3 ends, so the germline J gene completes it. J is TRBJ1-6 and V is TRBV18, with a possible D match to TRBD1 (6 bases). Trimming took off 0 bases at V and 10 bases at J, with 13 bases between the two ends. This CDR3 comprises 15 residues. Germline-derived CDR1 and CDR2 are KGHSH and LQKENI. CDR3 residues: CASSPPGGGQSPLHF. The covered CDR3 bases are TGTGCCAGCTCACCACCCGGGGGGGGGCAATCACCC.

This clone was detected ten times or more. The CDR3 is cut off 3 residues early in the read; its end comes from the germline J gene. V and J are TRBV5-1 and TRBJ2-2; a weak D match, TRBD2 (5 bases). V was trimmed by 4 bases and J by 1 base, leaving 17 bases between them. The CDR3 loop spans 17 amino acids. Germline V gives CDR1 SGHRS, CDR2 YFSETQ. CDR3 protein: CASSLPSGGGNTGELFF. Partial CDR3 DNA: TGCGCCAGCAGCCTGCCAAGCGGAGGCGGGAACACCGGGGAG.

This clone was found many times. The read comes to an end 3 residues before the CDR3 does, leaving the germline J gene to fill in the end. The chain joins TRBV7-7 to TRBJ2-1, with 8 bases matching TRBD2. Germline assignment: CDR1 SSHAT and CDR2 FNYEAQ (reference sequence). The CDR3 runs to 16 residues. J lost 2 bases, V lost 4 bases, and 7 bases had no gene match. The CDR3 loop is CASSSSNGGAYNEQFF. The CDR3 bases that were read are TGTGCCAGCAGCTCCTCCAACGGGGGGGCCTACAATGAG.

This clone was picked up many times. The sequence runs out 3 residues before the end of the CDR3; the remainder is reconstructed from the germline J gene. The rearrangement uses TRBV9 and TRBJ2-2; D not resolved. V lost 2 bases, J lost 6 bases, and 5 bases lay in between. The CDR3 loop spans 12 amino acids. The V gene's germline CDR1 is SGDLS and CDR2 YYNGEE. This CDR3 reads CASSVEAGELFF. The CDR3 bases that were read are TGTGCCAGCAGCGTTGAGGCCGGGGAG.

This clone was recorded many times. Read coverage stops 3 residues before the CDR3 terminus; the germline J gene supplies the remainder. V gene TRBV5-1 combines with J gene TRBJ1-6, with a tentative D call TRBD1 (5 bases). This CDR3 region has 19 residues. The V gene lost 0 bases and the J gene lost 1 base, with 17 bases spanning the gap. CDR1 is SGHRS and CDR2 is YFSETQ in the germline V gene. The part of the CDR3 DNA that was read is TGCGCCAGCAGCTTGGAAGGGACTCCTCGAGGTTCCTATAATTCACCC. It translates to CASSLEGTPRGSYNSP. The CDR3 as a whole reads CASSLEGTPRGSYNSPLHF. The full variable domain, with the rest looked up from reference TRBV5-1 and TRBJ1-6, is KAGVTQTPRYLIKTRGQQVTLSCSPISGHRSVSWYQQTPGQGLQFLFEYFSETQRNKGNFPGRFSGRQFSNSRSEMNVSTLELGDSALYLCASSLEGTPRGSYNSPLHFGNGTRLTVT.

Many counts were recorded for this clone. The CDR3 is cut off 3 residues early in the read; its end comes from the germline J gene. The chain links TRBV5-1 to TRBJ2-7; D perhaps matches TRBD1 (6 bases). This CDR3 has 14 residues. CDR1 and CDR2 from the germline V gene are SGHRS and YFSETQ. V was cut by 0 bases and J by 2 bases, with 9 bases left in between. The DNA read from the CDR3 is TGCGCCAGCAGCTTGGGCCCAGGGGCCTACGAG. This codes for CASSLGPGAYE. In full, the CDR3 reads CASSLGPGAYEQYF.

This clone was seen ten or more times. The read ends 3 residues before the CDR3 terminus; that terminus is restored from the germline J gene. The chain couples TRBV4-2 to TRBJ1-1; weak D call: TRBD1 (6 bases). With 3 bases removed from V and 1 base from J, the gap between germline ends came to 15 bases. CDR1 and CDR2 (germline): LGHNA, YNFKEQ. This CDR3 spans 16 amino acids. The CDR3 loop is CASSQGAGAGNTEAFF. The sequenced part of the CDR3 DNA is TGTGCCAGCAGCCAGGGTGCGGGGGCAGGGAACACTGAA.

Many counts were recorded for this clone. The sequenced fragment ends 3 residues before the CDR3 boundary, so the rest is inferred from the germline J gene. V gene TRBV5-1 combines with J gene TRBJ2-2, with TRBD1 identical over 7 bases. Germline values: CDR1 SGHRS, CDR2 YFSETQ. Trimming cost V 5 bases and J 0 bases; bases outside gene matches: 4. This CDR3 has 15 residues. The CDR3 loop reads CASRTGTANTGELFF. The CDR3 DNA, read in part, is TGCGCCAGCAGGACCGGGACAGCGAACACCGGGGAG.

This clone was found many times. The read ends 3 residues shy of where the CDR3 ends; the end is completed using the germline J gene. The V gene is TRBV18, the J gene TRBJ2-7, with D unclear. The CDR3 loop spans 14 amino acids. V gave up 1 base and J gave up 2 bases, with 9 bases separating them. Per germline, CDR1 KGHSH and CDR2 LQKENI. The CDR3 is CASSPLAQTYEQYF. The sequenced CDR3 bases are TGTGCCAGCTCACCACTGGCACAAACCTACGAG.